This TCR beta chain was sequenced in a study of shared clonotypes between healthy human individuals. About the study: Each donor's CD8 memory used one plate, CD8 naive two, each CD4 subset three.

Germline CDR1 SGHDN, CDR2 FVKESK. The germline V and J ends were trimmed by 2 bases and 7 bases, with 15 bases remaining between them. This CDR3 spans 14 amino acids. Naivety among CD8 cells was defined by CD45RO negativity and positive CCR7 selection, thereby excluding terminally differentiated effector memory CD45RA+ cells. Data came from immunoSEQ multiplex PCR; TCRdb stores just in-frame clones and leaves some out. The sample includes millions of clones, about 93% seen only once; the top ten take approximately 1.7%. The chain carries TRBV14 and TRBJ2-7; TRBD2 is a possible D gene (6 bases). The specimen was naive CD8+ T cells from PBMCs. The origin of this receptor is a man aged 18 to 29 in good health. Some clones in this sample may be carry-over from other donors' samples. CDR3 region: CASSQFLGEVEQYF. The CDR3 DNA reads as TGTGCCAGCAGCCAATTCCTAGGGGAGGTAGAGCAGTACTTC.